These T cell receptor beta chains were read from a single sample in a study of naive CD8 T cells in extremely preterm neonates. Profiling relied on immunoSEQ multiplex PCR, and the TCRdb table lists in-frame clones only, not all of them. The table has 20,000 or so clones, around 88% seen once. The sequenced material came from naive CD8+ T cells from cord blood. The receptors shown here come from a boy who was born preterm. Both conserved end residues are part of each CDR3. A D gene is named only where the DNA matches it firmly. The size entry is marked missing in some rows and otherwise reads once, few, many or a size class.

TRBV29-1,TRBJ2-1,.,TRBD1,TGCAGCGTTACAGGGGCTTACTACAATGAGCAGTTCTTC,CSVTGAYYNEQFF
TRBV4-2,TRBJ2-7,.,.,TGTGCCAGCAGCCAAGACGGAGGTTCCGACTACGAGCAGTACTTC,CASSQDGGSDYEQYF
TRBV27,TRBJ2-7,.,TRBD1,TGTGCCAGCAGTCCTATGGGGAGACAGGGGGCCTACGAGCAGTACTTC,CASSPMGRQGAYEQYF
TRBV7-9,TRBJ2-1,.,.,TGTGCCAGCAGCCCCCGAACCTCTAGCTATGAGCAGTTCTTC,CASSPRTSSYEQFF
TRBV7-7,TRBJ1-2,.,TRBD1,TGTGCTAGCAGCTTAATGGCAGGGGGTGACTACACCTTC,CASSLMAGGDYTF
TRBV25-1,TRBJ1-2,few,.,TGTGCCAGCAGTGAGGGTGGCTACACCTTC,CASSEGGYTF
TRBV30,TRBJ1-1,once,TRBD1,TGTGCCTGGGGGACAGGGGGGAAGACTGAAGCTTTCTTT,CAWGTGGKTEAFF
TRBV12-5,TRBJ2-1,.,TRBD2,TGTGCTAGTGGTTGGACTAGCTCCTACAATGAGCAGTTCTTC,CASGWTSSYNEQFF
TRBV29-1,TRBJ1-2,.,.,TGCAGCGTTTTCCGGGACTATGGCTACACCTTC,CSVFRDYGYTF
TRBV6-5,TRBJ1-2,few,.,TGTGCCAGCAGTTACGGGGGCGGCTACACCTTC,CASSYGGGYTF
TRBV14,TRBJ2-7,once,.,TGTGCCAGCAGCCAAGACACCTACGAGCAGTACTTC,CASSQDTYEQYF
TRBV4-3,TRBJ2-3,.,.,TGCGCCAGCAGCCAATTCCCCTCTAGCACAGATACGCAGTATTTT,CASSQFPSSTDTQYF
TRBV10-1,TRBJ2-1,.,.,TGCGCCAGCAGTGGGGGGCCCAATGAGCAGTTCTTC,CASSGGPNEQFF
TRBV6-6,TRBJ1-1,once,TRBD1,TGTGCCAGCAGTTCCTCGGGACAGGTCTACACTGAAGCTTTCTTT,CASSSSGQVYTEAFF